Below are 13 T cell receptor beta chains sequenced from a single sample in a study of cytomegalovirus exposure and HLA in healthy donors. Assay: immunoSEQ multiplex PCR; the TCRdb copy retains only in-frame clones and omits some. The repertoire holds approximately 160,000 clones, with roughly 91% as singletons. The sequenced material came from PBMCs. The receptors were gathered from a woman between 18 and 30 years old in good health and CMV-seropositive.

The V call is TRBV30, the J call TRBJ1-4, with D perhaps TRBD1 (5 bases). Germline-derived CDR1 and CDR2 are GTSNPN and SVGIG (reference sequence). Trimming left V 3 bases short and J 5 bases short, with 10 bases between. CDR3 size: 13 residues. The CDR3 DNA is TGTGCCTGGAGAGGACGGGGGAATGAAAAACTGTTTTTT. It translates to CAWRGRGNEKLFF. Supplemented by reference TRBV30 and TRBJ1-4, the full variable domain reads SQTIHQWPATLVQPVGSPLSLECTVEGTSNPNLYWYRQAAGRGLQLLFYSVGIGQISSEVPQNLSASRPQDRQFILSSKKLLLSDSGFYLCAWRGRGNEKLFFGSGTQLSVL.

In this sample, this clone turned up once. The chain recombines TRBV11-2 with TRBJ1-1, with 9 bases matching TRBD1. The V segment lost 3 bases and the J segment 7 bases; nucleotides outside the gene matches: 0. The CDR3 has 12 amino acids. The V gene's germline CDR1 is SGHAT and CDR2 FQNNGV. The CDR3 coding sequence is TGTGCCAGCAGCTTGGACAGGGGTGAAGCTTTCTTT. Translating it yields CASSLDRGEAFF.

The J gene is TRBJ1-5, the V gene TRBV19, with a weak D call TRBD1 (5 bases). Deletions cut 1 base from V and 3 bases from J, with 16 bases between. CDR3 length equals 17 residues. CDR1 and CDR2 (germline): LNHDA, SQIVND (reference sequence). The CDR3 DNA is TGTGCCAGTAGTATAGTTGAACTCCAGGGCTACAATCAGCCCCAGCATTTT. Translating it yields CASSIVELQGYNQPQHF.

This clone was found once. The chain recombines TRBV6-5 with TRBJ1-1, with 9 bases aligning to TRBD1. Germline-derived CDR1 and CDR2 are MNHEY and SVGAGI. J was trimmed by 1 base and V by 7 bases; bases with no gene match: 4. The CDR3 sequence is 14 residues long. The CDR3 sequence is CASNLGQGNTEAFF. In nucleotides, the CDR3 is TGTGCCAGCAATCTGGGACAGGGGAACACTGAAGCTTTCTTT.

This chain joins TRBV15 and TRBJ1-5; D unresolved. The germline V gene encodes CDR1 LNHNV and CDR2 YYDKDF (reference sequence). The CDR3 is 15 residues long. The germline V and J ends were trimmed by 5 bases and 6 bases, with 17 bases remaining between them. The CDR3 spells CATSGRERAAQPQHF. DNA of the CDR3: TGTGCCACCAGCGGGAGGGAAAGGGCTGCTCAGCCCCAGCATTTT.

J is TRBJ1-4 and V is TRBV28; D is unclear. V shed 4 bases and J shed 0 bases, with 12 bases lying between them. The CDR3 runs to 16 residues. The germline V gene encodes CDR1 MDHEN and CDR2 SYDVKM. In nucleotides, the CDR3 is TGTGCCAGCAGTTCCCGGTCCCCGTCAACTAATGAAAAACTGTTTTTT. Translation: CASSSRSPSTNEKLFF.

V and J are TRBV7-9 and TRBJ2-7, with TRBD1 matching over 8 bases. The length of the CDR3 is 14 residues. Germline CDR1 and CDR2: SEHNR and FQNEAQ (reference sequence). V shed 5 bases, J shed 1 base, and the junction held 4 bases outside the gene matches. CDR3 bases: TGTGCCAGCAGCACAGGGGGACAGTCCTACGAGCAGTACTTC. It specifies CASSTGGQSYEQYF.

This clone has only one observation. J is TRBJ2-1 and V is TRBV2; 11 nucleotides align to TRBD2. From germline, CDR1 is SNHLY and CDR2 FYNNEI. This CDR3 comprises 15 residues. The trim removed 7 bases at V and 10 bases at J, leaving 12 bases unmatched. The CDR3 nucleotides read TGTGCCAGCAAACTTAGCGGGAGGGCCTTAGTGGAGCAGTTCTTC. The encoded protein is CASKLSGRALVEQFF.

The chain recombines TRBV27 with TRBJ2-5; D is perhaps TRBD1 (5 bases). The CDR3 extends over 15 amino acids. Between the trimmed V and J ends, which lost 1 base and 2 bases, there was a span of 11 bases. Germline loops: CDR1 MNHEY, CDR2 SMNVEV (reference sequence). The CDR3 coding sequence is TGTGCCAGCAGTTTATTAGGGGCCCATCAAGAGACCCAGTACTTC. It encodes CASSLLGAHQETQYF.

The chain joins TRBV11-2 to TRBJ2-7, with 10 bases that match TRBD2. CDR3 length: 15 residues. Germline CDR1 SGHAT, CDR2 FQNNGV. Unmatched junction bases numbered 2, after V lost 0 bases and J lost 3 bases. CDR3: CASSLEPSGSYEQYF. Here the CDR3 DNA reads TGTGCCAGCAGCTTAGAGCCTAGCGGGAGCTACGAGCAGTACTTC.

The chain couples TRBV7-3 to TRBJ1-1; D remains unclear. V was pared by 6 bases and J by 0 bases, with 8 bases between. Germline V gives CDR1 SGHTA, CDR2 FQGTGA. This CDR3 has 13 residues. CDR3 coding DNA: TGTGCCAGCAGTTTTACAGTGAACACTGAAGCTTTCTTT. Its translation is CASSFTVNTEAFF.

This chain connects TRBV11-2 to TRBJ2-4; TRBD2 matches 10 bases. V lost 6 bases to trimming and J lost 2 bases; unmatched junction nucleotides: 10. The CDR3 is made up of 17 amino acids. CDR1 and CDR2 (germline): SGHAT, FQNNGV. The CDR3 reads CASSSGLAGDPKNIQYF. CDR3 coding DNA: TGTGCCAGCAGTTCCGGTCTAGCGGGAGACCCCAAAAACATTCAGTACTTC. Based on the CDR3 plus reference TRBV11-2 and TRBJ2-4, the full variable domain is EAGVAQSPRYKIIEKRQSVAFWCNPISGHATLYWYQQILGQGPKLLIQFQNNGVVDDSQLPKDRFSAERLKGVDSTLKIQPAKLEDSAVYLCASSSGLAGDPKNIQYFGAGTRLSVL.

This chain joins TRBV5-6 and TRBJ2-7; 13 nucleotides match TRBD2. The trim removed 5 bases at V and 2 bases at J, leaving 4 bases unmatched. Germline values: CDR1 SGHDT, CDR2 YYEEEE. The CDR3 sequence is 15 residues long. The CDR3 coding sequence is TGTGCCAGCAGTGGGACTAGCGGGACCCCCTACGAGCAGTACTTC. Translating gives CASSGTSGTPYEQYF. Supplemented by reference TRBV5-6 and TRBJ2-7, the full variable domain reads DAGVTQSPTHLIKTRGQQVTLRCSPKSGHDTVSWYQQALGQGPQFIFQYYEEEERQRGNFPDRFSGHQFPNYSSELNVNALLLGDSALYLCASSGTSGTPYEQYFGPGTRLTVT.